This TCR beta chain is drawn from a study of identical twins listed by TCRdb under 2016. Concerning the study at large: The study deep-sequenced TCR alpha and beta repertoires from monozygotic twins, unrelated adults of various ages and cord blood to test whether fetal clonotypes persist. To rule out contamination, replicate twin experiments were performed at different times with different library preparation protocols. Overall study outcomes, separate from this receptor: Fewer insertions were carried by abundant cord blood beta clonotypes; a weaker similar trend was observed in young adult naive repertoires, while no such trend was observed in memory repertoires. Invariant T cells such as MAIT and iNKT could partly confound zero-insertion analyses, although diverse VJ usage argued against such confounding for most clonotypes. Because the same donors could not be followed over many years, the conclusions depended on cross-sectional statistical analysis. Out-of-frame TCR alpha sequences shared between twins showed an excess of low generation-probability sequences compared with coincidental sharing between unrelated individuals. A weaker excess of twin sharing was found in beta out-of-frame sequences because the signal-to-noise ratio was lowered by fewer shared sequences. In monozygotic twins, recombination models systematically underestimated out-of-frame TCR alpha sharing, but the models matched the sharing seen between unrelated individuals.

A note on this clonotype: This receptor's antigen is unknown. The junction and the germline gene differ at one end; a read error may be behind it.

Every donor in the study was a healthy Caucasian. The twin cohort consisted of three pairs of female monozygotic twins, all aged roughly 18 to 30 years. RNA for TCR libraries was isolated from peripheral blood mononuclear cells. Library preparation was by 5' RACE. Sequencing instrument: Illumina HiSeq 2000. A universal primer binding site was introduced by template switching, and a unique molecular identifier was present in the final cDNA, enabling accurate counting of TCR cDNA molecules. First-strand cDNA for TCR alpha and beta chains was synthesized from specific primers in the conserved constant-segment region. To control for contamination, each cDNA library was double barcoded with a SMART-Mk sample barcode plus Illumina barcodes. Two successive PCR steps introduced TruSeq adapter sequences along with Illumina sample barcodes. The Illumina HiSeq platform was used with custom primers to sequence TCR alpha and beta cDNA libraries. The paper's data handling went like this. MiGEC processed the raw reads to extract unique molecular identifiers, while MiXCR was used to determine the CDR3 positions. Recombination models were inferred per individual with the repgenHMM and IGoR tools using an EM algorithm. Shared clonotype analysis was performed with the tcR package in R, normalizing sharing by the product of cloneset sizes. To study raw recombination without the effects of thymic and clonal selection, out-of-frame nonproductive sequences were analyzed. The raw public data were reprocessed by TCRdb itself: fastp quality trimming at Q25, MiXCR clonotype calling, in-frame beta chains only. Entries are consolidated by CDR3 protein sequence, retaining the most common genes and DNA. TCRdb's processing, not the study's, gives the V and J calls here. The sample has hundreds of thousands of distinct CDR3 sequences on record, 8.6% of them singletons. The leading ten clones occupy 0.75% to 1% of the sample.

The germline V gene yields SGHRS for CDR1 and YFSETQ for CDR2. The CDR3 goes from the cysteine to the phenylalanine over 15 residues. The DNA shown is the 45-base CDR3, in frame from base 1. This sample was also put to use in a study of yellow fever vaccine responses in identical twins. Reported in the second study: The T cell response to vaccination in identical twins was reported by the authors to appear partly convergent and partly personalized. The study precisely tracked vaccine-responding T cell clones in identical twins.

Sequencing input: PBMCs. This sequence originates from a young woman in good health. The chain is assembled from TRBV5-1 and TRBJ2-3; 7 bases in the middle match TRBD2. The encoded CDR3 is CASSLAGGSRDTQYF. The sequenced DNA is TGCGCCAGCAGCTTGGCTGGCGGGAGCAGAGATACGCAGTATTTT. The reference TRBV5-1 and TRBJ2-3 proteins fill in what lies around the CDR3, so the full variable domain reads KAGVTQTPRYLIKTRGQQVTLSCSPISGHRSVSWYQQTPGQGLQFLFEYFSETQRNKGNFPGRFSGRQFSNSRSEMNVSTLELGDSALYLCASSLAGGSRDTQYFGPGTRLTVL.